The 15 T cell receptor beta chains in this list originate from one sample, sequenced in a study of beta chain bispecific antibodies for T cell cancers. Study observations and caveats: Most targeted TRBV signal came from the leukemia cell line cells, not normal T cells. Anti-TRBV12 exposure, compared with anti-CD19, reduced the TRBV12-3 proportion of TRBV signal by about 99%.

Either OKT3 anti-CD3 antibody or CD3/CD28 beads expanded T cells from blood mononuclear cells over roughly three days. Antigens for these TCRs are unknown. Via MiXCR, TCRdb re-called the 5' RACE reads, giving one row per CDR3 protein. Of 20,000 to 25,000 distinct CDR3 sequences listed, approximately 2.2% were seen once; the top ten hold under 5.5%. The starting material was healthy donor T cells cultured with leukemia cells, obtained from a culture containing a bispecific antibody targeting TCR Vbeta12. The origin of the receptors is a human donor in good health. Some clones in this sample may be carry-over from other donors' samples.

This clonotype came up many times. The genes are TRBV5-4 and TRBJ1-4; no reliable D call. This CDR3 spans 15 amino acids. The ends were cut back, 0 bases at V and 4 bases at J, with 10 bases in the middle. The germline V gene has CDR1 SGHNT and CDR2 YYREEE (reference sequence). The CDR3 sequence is CASSLAGAVNEKLFF. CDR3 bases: TGTGCCAGCAGCTTGGCCGGTGCCGTTAATGAAAAACTGTTTTTT.

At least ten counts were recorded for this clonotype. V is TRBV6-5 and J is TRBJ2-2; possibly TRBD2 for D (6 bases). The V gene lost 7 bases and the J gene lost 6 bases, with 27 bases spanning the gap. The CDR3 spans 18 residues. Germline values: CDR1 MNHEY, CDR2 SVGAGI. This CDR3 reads CASMDPPGGSVGAGELFF. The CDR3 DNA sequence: TGTGCCAGCATGGATCCCCCAGGAGGGAGCGTTGGGGCCGGGGAGCTGTTTTTT.

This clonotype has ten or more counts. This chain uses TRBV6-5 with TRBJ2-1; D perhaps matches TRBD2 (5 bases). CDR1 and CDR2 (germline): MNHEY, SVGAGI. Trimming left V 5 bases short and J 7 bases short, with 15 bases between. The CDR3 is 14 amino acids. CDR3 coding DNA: TGTGCCAGCAGTCACACCGGGGTGATAAATGAGCAGTTCTTC. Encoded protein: CASSHTGVINEQFF.

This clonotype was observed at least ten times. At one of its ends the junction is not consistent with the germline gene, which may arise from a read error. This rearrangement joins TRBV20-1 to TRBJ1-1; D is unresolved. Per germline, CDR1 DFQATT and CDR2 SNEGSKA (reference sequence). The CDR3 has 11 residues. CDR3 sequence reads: CSARVNTEAFF. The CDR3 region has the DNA TGCAGTGCCAGAGTGAACACTGAAGCTTTCTTT.

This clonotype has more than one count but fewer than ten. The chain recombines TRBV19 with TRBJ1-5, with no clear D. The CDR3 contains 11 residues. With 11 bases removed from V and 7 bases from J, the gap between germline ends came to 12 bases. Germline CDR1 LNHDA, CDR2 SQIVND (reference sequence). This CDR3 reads CAGETWQPQHF. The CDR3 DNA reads TGTGCCGGAGAGACTTGGCAGCCCCAGCATTTT.

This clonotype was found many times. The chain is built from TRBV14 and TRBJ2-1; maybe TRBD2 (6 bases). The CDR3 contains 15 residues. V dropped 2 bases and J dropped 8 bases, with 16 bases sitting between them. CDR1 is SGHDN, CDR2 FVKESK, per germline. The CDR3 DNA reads TGTGCCAGCAGCCAACTAGGGACTCTCACCGATGAGCAGTTCTTC. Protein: CASSQLGTLTDEQFF.

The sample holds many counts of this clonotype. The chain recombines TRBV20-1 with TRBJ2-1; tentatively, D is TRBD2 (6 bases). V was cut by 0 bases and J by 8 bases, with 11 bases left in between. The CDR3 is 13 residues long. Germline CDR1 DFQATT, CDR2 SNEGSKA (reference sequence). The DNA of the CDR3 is TGCAGTGCTAGAGATGCCGGGGAGGATGAGCAGTTCTTC. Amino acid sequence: CSARDAGEDEQFF.

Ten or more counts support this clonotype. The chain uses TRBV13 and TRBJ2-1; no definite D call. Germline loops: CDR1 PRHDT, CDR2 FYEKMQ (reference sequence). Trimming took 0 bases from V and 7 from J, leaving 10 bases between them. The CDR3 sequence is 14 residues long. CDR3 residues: CASSLGALVNEQFF. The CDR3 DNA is TGTGCCAGCAGCTTAGGCGCCCTAGTAAATGAGCAGTTCTTC.

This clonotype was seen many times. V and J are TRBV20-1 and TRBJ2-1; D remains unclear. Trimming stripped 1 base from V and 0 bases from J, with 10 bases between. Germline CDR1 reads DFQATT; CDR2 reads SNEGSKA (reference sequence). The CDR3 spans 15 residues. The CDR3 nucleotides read TGCAGTGCTAGAGGGAGCTGGAGCTCCTACAATGAGCAGTTCTTC. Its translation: CSARGSWSSYNEQFF.

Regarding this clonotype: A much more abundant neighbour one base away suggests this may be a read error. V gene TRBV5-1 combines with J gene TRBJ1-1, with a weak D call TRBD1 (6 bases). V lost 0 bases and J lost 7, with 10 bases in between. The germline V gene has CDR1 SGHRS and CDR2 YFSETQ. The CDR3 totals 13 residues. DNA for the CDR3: TGCGCCAGCAGCTTGGCTACAGGGAGTGAAGCTTTCTTT. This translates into CASSLATGSEAFF.

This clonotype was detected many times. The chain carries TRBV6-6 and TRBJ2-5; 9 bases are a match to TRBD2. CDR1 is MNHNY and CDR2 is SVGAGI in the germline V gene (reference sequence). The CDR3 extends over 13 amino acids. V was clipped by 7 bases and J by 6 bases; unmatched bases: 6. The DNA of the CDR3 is TGTGCCAGCACTAGCGGGACTGGACAGACCCAGTACTTC. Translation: CASTSGTGQTQYF.

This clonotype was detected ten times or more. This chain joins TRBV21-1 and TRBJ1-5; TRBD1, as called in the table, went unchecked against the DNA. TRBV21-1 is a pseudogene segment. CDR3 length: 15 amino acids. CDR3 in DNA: TGTGCCAGCAGCACTCTACGGGGACGGTGGCAGCCCCAGCATTTT. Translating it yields CASSTLRGRWQPQHF.

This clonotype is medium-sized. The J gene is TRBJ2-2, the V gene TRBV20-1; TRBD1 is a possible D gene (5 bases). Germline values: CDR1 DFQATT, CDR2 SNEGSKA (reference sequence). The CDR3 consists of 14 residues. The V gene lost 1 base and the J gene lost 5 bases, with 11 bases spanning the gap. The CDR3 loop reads CSARVPGRTGELFF. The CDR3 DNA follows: TGCAGTGCTAGAGTTCCAGGGCGAACCGGGGAGCTGTTTTTT.

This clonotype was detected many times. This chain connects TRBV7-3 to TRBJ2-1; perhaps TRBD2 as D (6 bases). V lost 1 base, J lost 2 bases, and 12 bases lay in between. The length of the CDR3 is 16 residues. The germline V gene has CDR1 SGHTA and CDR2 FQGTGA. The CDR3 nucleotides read TGTGCCAGCAGCTTAAACACGGGGGTAGCCTACAATGAGCAGTTCTTC. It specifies CASSLNTGVAYNEQFF.

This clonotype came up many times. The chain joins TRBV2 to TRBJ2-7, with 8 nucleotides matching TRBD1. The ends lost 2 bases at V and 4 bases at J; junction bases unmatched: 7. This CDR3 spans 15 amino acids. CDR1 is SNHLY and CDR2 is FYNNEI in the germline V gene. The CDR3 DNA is TGTGCCAGCAGTGAACAGGGACAGGCGGTATACGAGCAGTACTTC. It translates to CASSEQGQAVYEQYF.